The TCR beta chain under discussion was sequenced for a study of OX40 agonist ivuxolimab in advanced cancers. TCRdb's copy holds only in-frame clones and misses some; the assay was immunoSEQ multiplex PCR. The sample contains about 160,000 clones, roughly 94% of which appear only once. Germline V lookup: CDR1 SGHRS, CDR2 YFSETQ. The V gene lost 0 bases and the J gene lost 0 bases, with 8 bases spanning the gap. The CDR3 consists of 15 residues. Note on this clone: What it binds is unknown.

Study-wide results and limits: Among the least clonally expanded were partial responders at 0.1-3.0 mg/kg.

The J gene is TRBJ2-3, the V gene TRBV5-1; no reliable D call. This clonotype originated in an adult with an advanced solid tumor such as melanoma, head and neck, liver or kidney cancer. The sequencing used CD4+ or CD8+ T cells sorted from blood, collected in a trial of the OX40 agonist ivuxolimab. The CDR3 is CASSLGGRSTDTQYF. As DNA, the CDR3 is TGCGCCAGCAGCTTGGGAGGACGGAGCACAGATACGCAGTATTTT.